This T cell receptor (beta chain) was identified in a study of T-cell memory formation after mild COVID-19. One entry per CDR3 protein results from TCRdb running MiXCR on the 5' RACE reads. The profile shows roughly 160,000 distinct CDR3 sequences, roughly 13% of them singletons. The sample holds a few counts of this clonotype. CDR1 and CDR2 from the germline V gene are SGHRS and YFSETQ. V was clipped by 4 bases and J by 7 bases, with 12 bases between them. The CDR3 covers 14 residues. The sequence derives from a man younger than 35 who had mild COVID-19 (a few samples of this study predate the infection). Cell type and time point are not known. Sequenced input: PBMCs or a T cell subset sorted from them (not recorded which). The chain joins TRBV5-1 to TRBJ1-6, with D tentatively TRBD1 (5 bases). The CDR3 DNA reads as TGCGCCAGCAGCGTGGGGACTCCCAATTCACCCCTCCACTTT. Translation: CASSVGTPNSPLHF.